These 12 T cell receptor beta chains share one sample of origin, sequenced in a study of PD-1 blockade in classical Hodgkin lymphoma. Method: immunoSEQ multiplex PCR; TCRdb's copy keeps in-frame clones and lacks some. Altogether about 40,000 clones are present, 80% to 90% being singletons, with the ten largest covering 7.7%. Each patient experienced a relapse that followed autologous stem cell transplantation, and brentuximab vedotin exposure varied. The sequenced sample was peripheral blood mononuclear cells (PBMCs), obtained before the second cycle of nivolumab. The source is a human donor with classical Hodgkin lymphoma.

This clone has more than one count but fewer than ten. The genes are TRBV28 and TRBJ2-3, with TRBD2 identical over 7 bases. The CDR3 consists of 15 residues. Germline-derived CDR1 and CDR2 are MDHEN and SYDVKM. The V gene end was trimmed by 6 bases and the J gene end by 2 bases; junction bases not matched to a gene: 8. CDR3 sequence reads: CASSNPAGITDTQYF. CDR3 nucleotides: TGTGCCAGCAGCAACCCAGCGGGGATCACAGATACGCAGTATTTT.

V usage is TRBV10-3 and J usage is TRBJ1-1; D is uncertain. CDR1 is ENHRY and CDR2 is SYGVKD in the germline V gene. With 0 bases removed from V and 0 bases from J, the gap between germline ends came to 5 bases. The CDR3 has 14 amino acids. In DNA form, the CDR3 reads TGTGCCATCAGTGAGTCTAACCTGAACACTGAAGCTTTCTTT. It specifies CAISESNLNTEAFF.

The chain's CDR3 is CASSWEQLFNQPQHF. CDR3 DNA: TGTGCCAGCAGTTGGGAACAGTTATTCAATCAGCCCCAGCATTTT. The chain couples TRBV6-1 to TRBJ1-5; D unresolved. Trimming removed 5 bases from V and 3 bases from J, with 14 bases in between. Germline-derived CDR1 and CDR2 are MNHNS and SASEGT. This CDR3 spans 15 amino acids.

This sequence joins TRBV19 and TRBJ1-5, with 8 bases identical to TRBD1. The CDR3 loop spans 15 amino acids. CDR1 and CDR2 from the germline V gene are LNHDA and SQIVND (reference sequence). Trimming cost V 6 bases and J 0 bases; bases outside gene matches: 4. CDR3 sequence reads: CASRDRVNSNQPQHF. Here the CDR3 DNA reads TGTGCCAGTAGGGACAGGGTAAATAGCAATCAGCCCCAGCATTTT.

Remarks on this clone: Here the CDR3 omits its conserved ending phenylalanine or tryptophan, so a read error is the likely source. J is TRBJ1-5 and V is TRBV7-2; D is undetermined. The germline gives CDR1 SGHTA, CDR2 FQGNSA. Trimming removed 4 bases from V and 0 bases from J, with 4 bases in between. The CDR3 sequence is 13 residues long. In nucleotides, the CDR3 is TGTGCCAGCAGCTCGTATAGCAATCAGCCCCAGCATTCT. Protein sequence: CASSSYSNQPQHS.

This clone was recorded once. V and J are TRBV7-8 and TRBJ2-7, with 11 positions matching TRBD1. Germline CDR1 is SGHVS and CDR2 is FQNEAQ. The CDR3 loop spans 15 amino acids. V lost 5 bases, J lost 5 bases, and 8 bases stayed unmatched. In DNA form, the CDR3 reads TGTGCCAGCAGCCCTAACCGGGACAGGGGGGACGAGCAGTACTTC. Translation: CASSPNRDRGDEQYF.

The rearrangement links TRBV9 to TRBJ2-5; D is perhaps TRBD1 (6 bases). The J call is in doubt because the DNA end fits TRBJ2-7 better. In germline, CDR1 is SGDLS, CDR2 YYNGEE. This CDR3 region has 13 residues. The CDR3 is CASSSTQGYEQYF. CDR3 sequence (DNA): TGTGCCAGCAGCTCTACCCAGGGGTACGAGCAGTACTTC.

The chain recombines TRBV27 with TRBJ2-7; 14 bases match TRBD2. This CDR3 region has 19 residues. Germline-derived CDR1 and CDR2 are MNHEY and SMNVEV (reference sequence). J lost 3 bases, V lost 4 bases, and 14 bases had no gene match. CDR3 nucleotide sequence: TGTGCCAGCAGTTCCGGGGTGGGGGGGACTAGCGGGAGCTTCTACGAGCAGTACTTC. Amino acid sequence: CASSSGVGGTSGSFYEQYF.

The rearrangement uses TRBV11-2 and TRBJ1-2; D possibly corresponds to TRBD1 (5 bases). Germline V lookup: CDR1 SGHAT, CDR2 FQNNGV. The CDR3 has 13 residues. The ends were cut back, 6 bases at V and 8 bases at J, with 16 bases in the middle. The chain's CDR3 is CASSLKAGRGYTF. In nucleotides, the CDR3 is TGTGCCAGCAGTCTAAAGGCAGGGAGAGGCTACACCTTC.

V is TRBV28 and J is TRBJ2-3; TRBD1 matches 8 bases. Trimming removed 6 bases from V and 4 bases from J; junction bases left unmatched: 9. CDR3 size: 15 residues. Germline values: CDR1 MDHEN, CDR2 SYDVKM. The CDR3 here is CASSLPDRVSDTQYF. CDR3 in DNA: TGTGCCAGCAGCCTTCCGGACAGGGTATCAGATACGCAGTATTTT.

The rearrangement uses TRBV18 and TRBJ2-4; TRBD2 aligns across 7 bases. Germline trimming cut 6 bases from V and 5 bases from J; bases unmatched to any gene: 4. The CDR3 is made up of 13 amino acids. The germline V gene encodes CDR1 KGHSH and CDR2 LQKENI. CDR3 sequence: CASSGGSQNIQYF. CDR3 bases: TGTGCCAGCTCGGGCGGGAGTCAAAACATTCAGTACTTC.

Here the CDR3 DNA reads TGTGCCAGTAGTGCCCGGACTAGCGGACCCCAAGAGACCCAGTACTTC. Translation: CASSARTSGPQETQYF. The genes are TRBV19 and TRBJ2-5, with TRBD2 matching over 10 bases. V shed 5 bases and J 1 base; nucleotides not matched to a gene: 7. CDR3 size: 16 residues. Germline V gives CDR1 LNHDA, CDR2 SQIVND (reference sequence).